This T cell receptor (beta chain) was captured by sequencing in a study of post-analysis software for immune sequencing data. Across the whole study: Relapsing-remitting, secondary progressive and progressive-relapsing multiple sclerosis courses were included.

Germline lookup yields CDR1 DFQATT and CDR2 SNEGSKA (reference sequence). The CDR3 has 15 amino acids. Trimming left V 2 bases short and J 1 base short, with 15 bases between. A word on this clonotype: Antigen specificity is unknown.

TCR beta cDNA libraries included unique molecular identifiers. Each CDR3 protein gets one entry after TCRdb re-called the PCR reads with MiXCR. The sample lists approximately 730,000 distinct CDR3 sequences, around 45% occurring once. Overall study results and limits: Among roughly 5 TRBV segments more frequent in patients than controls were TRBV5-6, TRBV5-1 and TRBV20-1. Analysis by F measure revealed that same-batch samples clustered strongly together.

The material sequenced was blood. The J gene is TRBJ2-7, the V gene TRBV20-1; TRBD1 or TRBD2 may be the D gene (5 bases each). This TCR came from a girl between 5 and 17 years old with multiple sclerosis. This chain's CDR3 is CSARMGEGPSYEQYF. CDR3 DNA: TGCAGTGCTAGAATGGGGGAAGGGCCGTCCTACGAGCAGTACTTC.